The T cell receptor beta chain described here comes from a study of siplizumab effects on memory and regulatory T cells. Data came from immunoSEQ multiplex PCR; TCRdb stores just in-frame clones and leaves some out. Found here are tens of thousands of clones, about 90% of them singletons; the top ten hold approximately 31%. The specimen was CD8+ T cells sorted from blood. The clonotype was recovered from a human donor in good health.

CDR3 amino acids: CASSREGDTEAFF. The DNA for the CDR3 is TGCGCCAGCAGCAGGGAAGGAGACACTGAAGCTTTCTTT. This chain uses TRBV5-1 with TRBJ1-1, with D unclear. Trimming took 4 bases from V and 3 from J, leaving 10 bases between them. The CDR3 runs 13 residues. The germline CDR1 and CDR2 sequences are SGHRS and YFSETQ.